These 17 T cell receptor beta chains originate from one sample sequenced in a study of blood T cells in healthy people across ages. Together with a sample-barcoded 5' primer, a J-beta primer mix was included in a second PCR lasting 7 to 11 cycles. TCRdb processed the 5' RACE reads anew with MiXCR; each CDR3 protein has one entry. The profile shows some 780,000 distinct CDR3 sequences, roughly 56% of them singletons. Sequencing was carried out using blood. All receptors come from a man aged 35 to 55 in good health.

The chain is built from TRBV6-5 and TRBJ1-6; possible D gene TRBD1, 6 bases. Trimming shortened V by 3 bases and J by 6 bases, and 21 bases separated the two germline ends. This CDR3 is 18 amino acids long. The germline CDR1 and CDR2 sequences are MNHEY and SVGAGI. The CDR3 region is CASSYPPSRQVANSPLHF. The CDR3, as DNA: TGTGCCAGCAGTTATCCCCCTTCCCGACAGGTGGCTAATTCACCCCTCCACTTT.

This CDR3 is CASSLPLSPGHNYEQYF. In DNA form, the CDR3 reads TGTGCCAGCAGTTTACCCCTCTCTCCGGGACATAACTACGAGCAGTACTTC. The rearrangement uses TRBV27 and TRBJ2-7; D might be TRBD1 (6 bases). V lost 2 bases and J lost 3, with 20 bases in between. CDR1 and CDR2 (germline): MNHEY, SMNVEV (reference sequence). CDR3 size: 17 residues.

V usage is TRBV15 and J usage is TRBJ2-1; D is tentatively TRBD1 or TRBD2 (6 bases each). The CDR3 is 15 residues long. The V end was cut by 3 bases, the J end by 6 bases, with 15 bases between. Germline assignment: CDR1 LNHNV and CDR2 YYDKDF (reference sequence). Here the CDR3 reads CATSSGTLGANEQFF. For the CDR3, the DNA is TGTGCCACCAGCAGCGGGACTCTGGGGGCCAATGAGCAGTTCTTC.

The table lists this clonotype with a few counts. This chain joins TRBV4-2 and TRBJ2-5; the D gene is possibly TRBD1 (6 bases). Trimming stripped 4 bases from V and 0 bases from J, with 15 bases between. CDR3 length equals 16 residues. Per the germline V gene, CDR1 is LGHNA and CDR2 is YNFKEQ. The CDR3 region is CASSPLSTGNQETQYF. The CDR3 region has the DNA TGTGCCAGCAGCCCCTTATCCACAGGGAACCAAGAGACCCAGTACTTC.

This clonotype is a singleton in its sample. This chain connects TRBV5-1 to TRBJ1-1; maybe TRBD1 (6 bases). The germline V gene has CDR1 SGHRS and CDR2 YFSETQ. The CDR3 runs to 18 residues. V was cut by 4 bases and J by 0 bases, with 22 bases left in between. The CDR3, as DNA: TGCGCCAGCAGCGGGGCGGGGATTATAGGACAGTTGAACACTGAAGCTTTCTTT. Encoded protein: CASSGAGIIGQLNTEAFF. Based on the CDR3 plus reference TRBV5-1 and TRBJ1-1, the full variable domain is KAGVTQTPRYLIKTRGQQVTLSCSPISGHRSVSWYQQTPGQGLQFLFEYFSETQRNKGNFPGRFSGRQFSNSRSEMNVSTLELGDSALYLCASSGAGIIGQLNTEAFFGQGTRLTVV.

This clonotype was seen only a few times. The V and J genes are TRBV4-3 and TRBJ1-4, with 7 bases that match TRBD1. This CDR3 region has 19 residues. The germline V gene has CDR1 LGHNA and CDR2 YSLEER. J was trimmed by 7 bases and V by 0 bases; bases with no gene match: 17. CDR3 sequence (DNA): TGCGCCAGCAGCCAAGACCCTGCCAGGACCGATTCAGGGGGTGAAAAACTGTTTTTT. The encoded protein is CASSQDPARTDSGGEKLFF.

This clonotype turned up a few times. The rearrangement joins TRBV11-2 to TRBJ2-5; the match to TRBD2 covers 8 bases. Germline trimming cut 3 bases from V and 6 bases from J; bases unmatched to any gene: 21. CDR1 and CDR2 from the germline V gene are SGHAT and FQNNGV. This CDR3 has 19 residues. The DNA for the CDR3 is TGTGCCAGCAGCTTCGGTTCGTTCTGGCGGGAGGTGTTACGAAAGACCCAGTACTTC. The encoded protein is CASSFGSFWREVLRKTQYF.

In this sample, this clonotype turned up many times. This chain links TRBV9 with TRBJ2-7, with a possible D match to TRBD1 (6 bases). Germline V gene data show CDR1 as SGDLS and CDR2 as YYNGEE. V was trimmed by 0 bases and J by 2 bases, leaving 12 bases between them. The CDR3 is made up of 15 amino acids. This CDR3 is CASSVEWDTTYEQYF. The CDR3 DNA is TGTGCCAGCAGCGTAGAATGGGACACGACCTACGAGCAGTACTTC.

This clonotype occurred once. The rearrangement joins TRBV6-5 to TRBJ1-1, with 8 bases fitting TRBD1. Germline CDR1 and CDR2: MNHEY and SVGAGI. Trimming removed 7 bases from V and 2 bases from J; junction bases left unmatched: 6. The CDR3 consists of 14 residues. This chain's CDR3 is CASNPGQANTEAFF. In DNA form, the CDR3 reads TGTGCCAGCAACCCGGGACAGGCAAACACTGAAGCTTTCTTT.

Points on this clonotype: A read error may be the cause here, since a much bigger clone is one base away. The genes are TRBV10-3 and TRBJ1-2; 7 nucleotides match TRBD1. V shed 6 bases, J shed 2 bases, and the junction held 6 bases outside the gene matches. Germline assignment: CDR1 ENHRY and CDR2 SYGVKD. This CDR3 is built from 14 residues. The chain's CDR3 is CAIRDRSMNYGYTF. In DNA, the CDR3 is TGTGCCATCAGGGACAGGTCTATGAACTATGGCTACACCTTC.

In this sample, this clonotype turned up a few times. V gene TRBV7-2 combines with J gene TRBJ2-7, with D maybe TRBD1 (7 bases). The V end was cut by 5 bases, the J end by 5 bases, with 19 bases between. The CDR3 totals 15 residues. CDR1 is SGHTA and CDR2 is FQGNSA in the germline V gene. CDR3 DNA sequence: TGTGCCAGCAGCCCGCAAGGGGGCGGAGGGAACGAGCAGTACTTC. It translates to CASSPQGGGGNEQYF.

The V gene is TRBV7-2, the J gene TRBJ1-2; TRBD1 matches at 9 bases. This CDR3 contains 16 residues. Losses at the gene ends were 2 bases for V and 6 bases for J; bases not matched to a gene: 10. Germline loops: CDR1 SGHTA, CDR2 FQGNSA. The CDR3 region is CASSLYRGRRGDGYTF. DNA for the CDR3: TGTGCCAGCAGCTTATACAGGGGGCGCAGGGGGGATGGCTACACCTTC.

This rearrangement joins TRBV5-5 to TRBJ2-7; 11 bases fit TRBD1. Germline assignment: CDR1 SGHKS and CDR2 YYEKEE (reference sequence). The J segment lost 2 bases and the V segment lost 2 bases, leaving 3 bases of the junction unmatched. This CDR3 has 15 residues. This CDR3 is CASSLTGQGAYEQYF. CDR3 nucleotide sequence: TGTGCCAGCAGCTTAACGGGACAGGGGGCCTACGAGCAGTACTTC.

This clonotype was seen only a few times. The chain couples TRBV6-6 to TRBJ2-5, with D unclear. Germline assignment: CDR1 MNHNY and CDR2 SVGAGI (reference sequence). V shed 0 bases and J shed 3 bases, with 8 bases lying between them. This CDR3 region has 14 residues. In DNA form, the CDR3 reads TGTGCCAGCAGTTACTCGGTTCGAAAAGAGACCCAGTACTTC. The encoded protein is CASSYSVRKETQYF.

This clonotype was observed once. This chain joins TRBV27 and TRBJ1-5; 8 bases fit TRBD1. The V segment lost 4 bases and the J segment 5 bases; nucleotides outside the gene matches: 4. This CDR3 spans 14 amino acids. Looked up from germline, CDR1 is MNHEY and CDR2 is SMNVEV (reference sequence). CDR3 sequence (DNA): TGTGCCAGCAGTTACAGGGGGGAATATCAGCCCCAGCATTTT. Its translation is CASSYRGEYQPQHF.

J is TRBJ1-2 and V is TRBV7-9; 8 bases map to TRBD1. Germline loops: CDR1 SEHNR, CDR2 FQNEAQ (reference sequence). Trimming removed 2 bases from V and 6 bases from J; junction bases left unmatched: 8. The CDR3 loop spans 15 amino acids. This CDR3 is CASSLTPQGANGYTF. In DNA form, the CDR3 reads TGTGCCAGCAGCTTAACCCCCCAGGGGGCTAATGGCTACACCTTC. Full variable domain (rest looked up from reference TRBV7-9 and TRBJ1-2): DTGVSQNPRHKITKRGQNVTFRCDPISEHNRLYWYRQTLGQGPEFLTYFQNEAQLEKSRLLSDRFSAERPKGSFSTLEIQRTEQGDSAMYLCASSLTPQGANGYTFGSGTRLTVV.

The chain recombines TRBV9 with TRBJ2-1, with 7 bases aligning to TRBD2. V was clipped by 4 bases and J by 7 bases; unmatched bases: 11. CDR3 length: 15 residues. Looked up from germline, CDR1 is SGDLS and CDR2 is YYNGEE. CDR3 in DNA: TGTGCCAGCAGCCCAGAAGCGGGGCCCCTTAATGAGCAGTTCTTC. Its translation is CASSPEAGPLNEQFF.